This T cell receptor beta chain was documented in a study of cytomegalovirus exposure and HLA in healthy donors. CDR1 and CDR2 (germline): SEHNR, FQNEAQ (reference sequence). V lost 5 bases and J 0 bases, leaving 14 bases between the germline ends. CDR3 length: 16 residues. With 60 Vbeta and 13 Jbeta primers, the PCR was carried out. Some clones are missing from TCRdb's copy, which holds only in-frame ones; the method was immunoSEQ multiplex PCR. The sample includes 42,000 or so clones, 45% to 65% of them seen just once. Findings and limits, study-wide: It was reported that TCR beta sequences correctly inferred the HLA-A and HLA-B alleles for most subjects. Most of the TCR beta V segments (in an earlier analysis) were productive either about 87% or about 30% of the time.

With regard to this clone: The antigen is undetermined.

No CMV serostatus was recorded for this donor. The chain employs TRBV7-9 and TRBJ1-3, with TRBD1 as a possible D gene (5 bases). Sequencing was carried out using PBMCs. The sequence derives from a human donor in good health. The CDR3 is CASSPGGTTSGNTIYF. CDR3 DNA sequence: TGTGCCAGCAGCCCGGGGGGGACCACCTCTGGAAACACCATATATTTT.